One and the same sample provided the 25 T cell receptor beta chains below, sequenced in a study of preoperative IRX-2 immunotherapy in early breast cancer. Sequencing used immunoSEQ multiplex PCR; TCRdb keeps in-frame clones, though not all of them. Here the sample spans 28,000 or so clones, around 89% being singletons. Described treatment: preoperative locoregional IRX-2 cytokine immunotherapy. This sample was gathered from a patient treated with IRX-2 immunotherapy. The receptors come from a human donor with breast cancer.

V usage is TRBV2 and J usage is TRBJ2-3; 10 bases align to TRBD2. CDR1 and CDR2 from the germline V gene are SNHLY and FYNNEI. V was clipped by 0 bases and J by 0 bases; unmatched bases: 3. The CDR3 has 17 amino acids. In nucleotides, the CDR3 is TGTGCCAGCAGTGAAGCCGCGACTAGCGGGAGCACAGATACGCAGTATTTT. Its translation: CASSEAATSGSTDTQYF.

This chain connects TRBV5-6 to TRBJ1-6; D gene uncertain. With 1 base removed from V and 7 bases from J, the gap between germline ends came to 15 bases. Germline V lookup: CDR1 SGHDT, CDR2 YYEEEE. The CDR3 is 16 residues long. CDR3 DNA: TGTGCCAGCAGCTTGTCACTGGAAAAAAAGAATTCACCCCTCCACTTT. Amino acids: CASSLSLEKKNSPLHF.

The CDR3 DNA sequence: TGTGCCAGCAGCTTCCGGGGGCCACAAGAGACCCAGTACTTC. This codes for CASSFRGPQETQYF. The V call is TRBV7-9, the J call TRBJ2-5; perhaps D is TRBD1 or TRBD2 (6 bases each). The CDR3 extends over 14 amino acids. V lost 3 bases and J lost 2, with 10 bases in between. CDR1 is SEHNR and CDR2 is FQNEAQ in the germline V gene (reference sequence).

This rearrangement joins TRBV14 to TRBJ2-3, with TRBD1 as a possible D gene (8 bases). CDR1 is SGHDN and CDR2 is FVKESK in the germline V gene. The CDR3 sequence is 15 residues long. V was pared by 3 bases and J by 7 bases, with 17 bases between. The CDR3 bases are TGTGCCAGCAGCCAGCCAGGGGGCGGGAGATATACGCAGTATTTT. It translates to CASSQPGGGRYTQYF. Based on the CDR3 plus reference TRBV14 and TRBJ2-3, the full variable domain is EAGVTQFPSHSVIEKGQTVTLRCDPISGHDNLYWYRRVMGKEIKFLLHFVKESKQDESGMPNNRFLAERTGGTYSTLKVQPAELEDSGVYFCASSQPGGGRYTQYFGPGTRLTVL.

This rearrangement joins TRBV18 to TRBJ2-1, with 11 bases fitting TRBD2. This CDR3 is 15 amino acids long. J was trimmed by 4 bases and V by 5 bases; bases with no gene match: 4. Germline V lookup: CDR1 KGHSH, CDR2 LQKENI. The CDR3 region has the DNA TGTGCCAGCTCATCTAGCGGGAGGCCATACAATGAGCAGTTCTTC. This sequence encodes CASSSSGRPYNEQFF.

A remark on this clone: The junction departs from the called germline gene at one end, perhaps through a read error. The rearrangement joins TRBV7-9 to TRBJ2-3; TRBD2 aligns across 8 bases. The CDR3 is 11 residues long. Germline CDR1 SEHNR, CDR2 FQNEAQ (reference sequence). Written as DNA, the CDR3 is TGTGCCAGCAGCCGACGGGAGGGCAAAGATTTT. It is translated as CASSRREGKDF.

The V call is TRBV7-2, the J call TRBJ1-2, with 9 bases identical to TRBD1. The CDR3 contains 14 residues. Germline V gene sequence: CDR1 SGHTA, CDR2 FQGNSA. After removal of 5 bases from V and 6 bases from J, the junction contained 7 bases not matched to a gene. The CDR3 nucleotides read TGTGCCAGCAGCCCCGGGACAGGGCTTGATGGCTACACCTTC. Encoded protein: CASSPGTGLDGYTF.

The CDR3 coding sequence is TGTGCCAGCAGCTTGAGGCTAGCGGGGGGTAGGGAGACCCAGTACTTC. The encoded protein is CASSLRLAGGRETQYF. The rearrangement uses TRBV5-4 and TRBJ2-5; 11 bases agree with TRBD2. CDR3 length: 16 amino acids. The V and J ends lost 1 base and 5 bases, in that order; junction bases with no gene match: 7. The germline V gene encodes CDR1 SGHNT and CDR2 YYREEE (reference sequence).

The chain joins TRBV2 to TRBJ1-5; no clear D. The CDR3 runs to 15 residues. Per the germline V gene, CDR1 is SNHLY and CDR2 is FYNNEI. Trimming pared 2 bases from V and 0 bases from J, leaving 8 bases between. In DNA, the CDR3 is TGTGCCAGCAGTGAAACATTAAGTAGCAATCAGCCCCAGCATTTT. It specifies CASSETLSSNQPQHF.

The gene calls are TRBV2 and TRBJ2-3; D remains ambiguous. The germline V and J ends were trimmed by 1 base and 2 bases, with 1 base remaining between them. Germline CDR1 and CDR2: SNHLY and FYNNEI. The CDR3 extends over 12 amino acids. The DNA for the CDR3 is TGTGCCAGCAGTGAAGACACAGATACGCAGTATTTT. Amino acids: CASSEDTDTQYF.

The gene calls are TRBV27 and TRBJ2-7; D may correspond to TRBD1 or TRBD2 (5 bases each). CDR3 length: 13 amino acids. The germline V and J ends were trimmed by 4 bases and 4 bases, with 11 bases remaining between them. CDR1 is MNHEY, CDR2 SMNVEV, per germline (reference sequence). CDR3 sequence (DNA): TGTGCCAGCAGTTCGGCCGAGGGGTACGAGCAGTACTTC. This gives the protein CASSSAEGYEQYF.

J is TRBJ1-6 and V is TRBV19, with TRBD1 identical over 8 bases. CDR1 and CDR2 (germline): LNHDA, SQIVND (reference sequence). The CDR3 length is 15 residues. The V and J ends lost 8 bases and 7 bases, in that order; junction bases with no gene match: 10. Here the CDR3 reads CASSHPTGVNSPLHF. The CDR3 nucleotides are TGTGCCAGTTCTCACCCGACAGGGGTGAATTCACCCCTCCACTTT.

The rearrangement joins TRBV10-3 to TRBJ2-1; possibly TRBD2 for D (6 bases). The germline V and J ends were trimmed by 2 bases and 0 bases, with 14 bases remaining between them. Germline CDR1 reads ENHRY; CDR2 reads SYGVKD. This CDR3 has 17 amino acids. The CDR3 reads CAISEREKGSSYNEQFF. In DNA, the CDR3 is TGTGCCATCAGTGAGCGGGAGAAAGGGAGCTCCTACAATGAGCAGTTCTTC.

This rearrangement joins TRBV9 to TRBJ1-2, with unresolved D. The CDR3 spans 13 residues. The V and J ends lost 0 bases and 4 bases respectively, with 7 bases between them. Germline CDR1 reads SGDLS; CDR2 reads YYNGEE. The DNA for the CDR3 is TGTGCCAGCAGCGTAGACGGGAGCTATGGCTACACCTTC. Its translation: CASSVDGSYGYTF.

The CDR3 is CASGPGAGWSYEQYF. In DNA form, the CDR3 reads TGTGCCAGCGGCCCCGGGGCAGGGTGGTCCTACGAGCAGTACTTC. The rearrangement links TRBV6-1 to TRBJ2-7; the D gene could be TRBD1 or TRBD2 (5 bases each). This CDR3 is 15 amino acids long. V lost 8 bases to trimming and J lost 1 base, with 18 bases between them. Germline V gives CDR1 MNHNS, CDR2 SASEGT.

V and J are TRBV19 and TRBJ1-2; TRBD1 agrees at 9 bases. The CDR3 covers 15 residues. The V segment lost 8 bases and the J segment 4 bases; nucleotides outside the gene matches: 11. The germline CDR1 and CDR2 sequences are LNHDA and SQIVND (reference sequence). CDR3 residues: CASGTMKQGAYGYTF. CDR3 sequence (DNA): TGTGCCAGTGGGACAATGAAACAGGGGGCCTATGGCTACACCTTC.

V gene TRBV11-2 combines with J gene TRBJ2-7; TRBD2 matches at 7 bases. The J segment lost 3 bases and the V segment lost 4 bases, leaving 9 bases of the junction unmatched. The CDR3 loop spans 15 amino acids. The germline V gene has CDR1 SGHAT and CDR2 FQNNGV. CDR3 DNA sequence: TGTGCCAGCAGCTATGGTATTTCGGGAGGCTACGAGCAGTACTTC. Translation: CASSYGISGGYEQYF. The whole variable domain, remainder taken from reference TRBV11-2 and TRBJ2-7, is EAGVAQSPRYKIIEKRQSVAFWCNPISGHATLYWYQQILGQGPKLLIQFQNNGVVDDSQLPKDRFSAERLKGVDSTLKIQPAKLEDSAVYLCASSYGISGGYEQYFGPGTRLTVT.

J is TRBJ2-7 and V is TRBV19, with a weak D call TRBD1 (6 bases). Trimming took off 5 bases at V and 0 bases at J, with 14 bases between the two ends. This CDR3 has 15 amino acids. The germline V gene encodes CDR1 LNHDA and CDR2 SQIVND (reference sequence). The CDR3 region is CASSPRRGSSYEQYF. The CDR3 region has the DNA TGTGCCAGTAGTCCTAGAAGGGGGAGCTCCTACGAGCAGTACTTC.

V and J are TRBV4-1 and TRBJ2-7; D is perhaps TRBD2 (5 bases). The CDR3 length is 16 residues. The germline gives CDR1 MGHRA, CDR2 YSYEKL. The V end was cut by 0 bases, the J end by 2 bases, with 14 bases between. The CDR3 sequence is CASSQEISSRTYEQYF. The CDR3 nucleotides are TGCGCCAGCAGCCAAGAAATTTCTAGCAGAACCTACGAGCAGTACTTC.

This chain connects TRBV7-9 to TRBJ2-7; no clear D. The CDR3 consists of 12 residues. Germline V gene sequence: CDR1 SEHNR, CDR2 FQNEAQ (reference sequence). V shed 4 bases and J shed 3 bases, with 7 bases lying between them. CDR3 sequence: CASSSAVYEQYF. CDR3 sequence (DNA): TGTGCCAGCAGCTCGGCAGTCTACGAGCAGTACTTC.

The chain uses TRBV30 and TRBJ2-1; D might be TRBD1 or TRBD2, each matching 5 bases. Germline V CDR1 and CDR2: GTSNPN, SVGIG (reference sequence). V was trimmed by 0 bases and J by 8 bases, leaving 11 bases between them. This CDR3 contains 13 residues. CDR3 loop: CAWSVGVSDEQFF. Written as DNA, the CDR3 is TGTGCCTGGAGTGTGGGGGTATCGGATGAGCAGTTCTTC.

This chain uses TRBV20-1 with TRBJ2-3, with TRBD1 as a possible D gene (6 bases). This CDR3 has 11 amino acids. Germline CDR1 reads DFQATT; CDR2 reads SNEGSKA (reference sequence). Between the trimmed V and J ends, which lost 6 bases and 4 bases, there was a span of 8 bases. The CDR3 sequence: CSAAGADTQYF. CDR3 DNA sequence: TGCAGTGCCGCAGGGGCAGATACGCAGTATTTT.

This clone was observed a single time. The chain combines TRBV6-6 with TRBJ1-1; TRBD1 agrees at 9 bases. This CDR3 has 14 amino acids. The V and J ends lost 0 bases and 7 bases, in that order; junction bases with no gene match: 3. Per the germline V gene, CDR1 is MNHNY and CDR2 is SVGAGI (reference sequence). The CDR3 sequence: CASSYSTGGGEAFF. CDR3 coding DNA: TGTGCCAGCAGTTACTCGACAGGGGGAGGTGAAGCTTTCTTT.

This chain uses TRBV4-1 with TRBJ2-1; D unclear. The CDR3 has 15 residues. Germline V gene data show CDR1 as MGHRA and CDR2 as YSYEKL. Trimming cost V 0 bases and J 2 bases, with 8 bases left between them. The CDR3: CASSQDRSTYNEQFF. The CDR3 DNA follows: TGCGCCAGCAGCCAAGATAGGTCGACCTACAATGAGCAGTTCTTC.

The rearrangement uses TRBV7-9 and TRBJ1-1; 7 bases map to TRBD1. Germline lookup yields CDR1 SEHNR and CDR2 FQNEAQ (reference sequence). This CDR3 contains 13 residues. V shed 2 bases, J shed 3 bases, and the junction held 0 bases outside the gene matches. The CDR3 nucleotides read TGTGCCAGCAGCTTACAGGGGGACACTGAAGCTTTCTTT. This encodes CASSLQGDTEAFF.